The 29 T cell receptor beta chains presented below share a single source sample, sequenced in a study of cytomegalovirus exposure and HLA in healthy donors. PCR used 60 Vbeta primers and 13 Jbeta primers. Profiled with immunoSEQ multiplex PCR; TCRdb holds only in-frame clones, not every one. This sample has around 200,000 clones, with around 78% found just once. The source material was PBMCs. Every receptor here comes from a woman aged 30 to 39 in good health and CMV-seropositive.

V gene TRBV6-1 combines with J gene TRBJ1-1; D remains ambiguous. Trimming shortened V by 8 bases and J by 3 bases, and 13 bases separated the two germline ends. CDR1 and CDR2 (germline): MNHNS, SASEGT. This CDR3 region has 13 residues. CDR3 in amino acids: CASGGRKDTEAFF. The CDR3, as DNA: TGTGCCAGCGGAGGCAGAAAGGACACTGAAGCTTTCTTT.

V is TRBV9 and J is TRBJ1-1; 7 bases map to TRBD1. V was pared by 0 bases and J by 4 bases, with 9 bases of the junction left unmatched. CDR1 is SGDLS and CDR2 is YYNGEE in the germline V gene. The CDR3 has 16 amino acids. The CDR3 reads CASSVGAGGSGTEAFF. DNA of the CDR3: TGTGCCAGCAGCGTAGGGGCAGGGGGTAGTGGCACTGAAGCTTTCTTT.

The chain couples TRBV15 to TRBJ2-1; D is ambiguous. Looked up from germline, CDR1 is LNHNV and CDR2 is YYDKDF (reference sequence). This CDR3 is built from 13 residues. The ends were cut back, 0 bases at V and 9 bases at J, with 9 bases in the middle. CDR3 DNA: TGTGCCACCAGCAGAGATCGAGTCATTGAGCAGTTCTTC. It codes for CATSRDRVIEQFF.

The V call is TRBV30, the J call TRBJ1-1; 8 nucleotides match TRBD1. Germline V lookup: CDR1 GTSNPN, CDR2 SVGIG (reference sequence). This CDR3 contains 13 residues. V lost 6 bases to trimming and J lost 6 bases; unmatched junction nucleotides: 9. This CDR3 is CACQKQGEPEAFF. The CDR3 DNA follows: TGTGCCTGCCAGAAACAGGGGGAACCTGAAGCTTTCTTT.

This clone was found a few times. The rearrangement joins TRBV19 to TRBJ2-1; 13 nucleotides line up with TRBD2. Germline values: CDR1 LNHDA, CDR2 SQIVND (reference sequence). The CDR3 is made up of 15 amino acids. V shed 3 bases and J 8 bases; nucleotides not matched to a gene: 4. Here the CDR3 reads CASSIGTSGNDEQFF. CDR3 nucleotide sequence: TGTGCCAGTAGTATCGGGACTAGCGGGAACGATGAGCAGTTCTTC.

The V gene is TRBV18, the J gene TRBJ1-1; 7 positions agree with TRBD1. The CDR3 consists of 13 residues. Germline V CDR1 and CDR2: KGHSH, LQKENI. Trimming cost V 6 bases and J 8 bases; bases outside gene matches: 9. The CDR3 DNA sequence: TGTGCCAGCTCTCAGGGACAGCTCCCGGAAGCTTTCTTT. It specifies CASSQGQLPEAFF. The full variable domain, with the rest looked up from reference TRBV18 and TRBJ1-1, is NAGVMQNPRHLVRRRGQEARLRCSPMKGHSHVYWYRQLPEEGLKFMVYLQKENIIDESGMPKERFSAEFPKEGPSILRIQQVVRGDSAAYFCASSQGQLPEAFFGQGTRLTVV.

The chain joins TRBV6-5 to TRBJ2-6, with a weak D call TRBD2 (5 bases). CDR3 length: 15 residues. The germline gives CDR1 MNHEY, CDR2 SVGAGI. Trimming shortened V by 6 bases and J by 4 bases, and 13 bases separated the two germline ends. CDR3 in DNA: TGTGCCAGCAGACTCGAGGGTTCCGGGGCCAACGTCCTGACTTTC. Translation: CASRLEGSGANVLTF.

The chain joins TRBV10-3 to TRBJ2-1; 12 bases are a match to TRBD1. The CDR3 is made up of 15 amino acids. The germline V gene has CDR1 ENHRY and CDR2 SYGVKD. Germline trimming cut 7 bases from V and 4 bases from J; bases unmatched to any gene: 5. The CDR3 coding sequence is TGTGCCATCAAGGGGACAGGGGGCGAGTACAATGAGCAGTTCTTC. Its protein product is CAIKGTGGEYNEQFF.

The V gene is TRBV29-1, the J gene TRBJ2-1, with TRBD2 matching 7 bases. V was clipped by 5 bases and J by 0 bases; unmatched bases: 10. CDR3 size: 16 residues. From germline, CDR1 is SQVTM and CDR2 ANQGSEA. CDR3 coding DNA: TGCAGCGTTCGTCACCGGGGGGACTACTCCTACAATGAGCAGTTCTTC. This codes for CSVRHRGDYSYNEQFF.

This clone was detected once. The chain links TRBV30 to TRBJ2-1; possibly TRBD2 for D (6 bases). The V gene's germline CDR1 is GTSNPN and CDR2 SVGIG (reference sequence). The CDR3 spans 15 residues. The germline V and J ends were trimmed by 2 bases and 6 bases, with 17 bases remaining between them. The CDR3 spells CAWSRLVGDGNEQFF. CDR3 coding DNA: TGTGCCTGGAGTCGACTAGTTGGAGATGGCAATGAGCAGTTCTTC.

This chain uses TRBV27 with TRBJ2-1; TRBD2 matches 9 bases. Germline V lookup: CDR1 MNHEY, CDR2 SMNVEV (reference sequence). The trim removed 6 bases at V and 4 bases at J, leaving 10 bases unmatched. The CDR3 runs 16 residues. The CDR3 DNA follows: TGTGCCAGCAGAATATTAGCGGGAGTTTTATACAATGAGCAGTTCTTC. Protein: CASRILAGVLYNEQFF.

The CDR3 reads CAWSVMFKGAGAFF. CDR3 sequence (DNA): TGTGCCTGGAGTGTAATGTTTAAGGGGGCGGGAGCTTTCTTT. This sequence joins TRBV30 and TRBJ1-1; TRBD1 matches at 7 bases. The trim removed 0 bases at V and 10 bases at J, leaving 11 bases unmatched. CDR3 length: 14 residues. Germline V gives CDR1 GTSNPN, CDR2 SVGIG (reference sequence).

V usage is TRBV5-1 and J usage is TRBJ2-7, with D possibly being TRBD2 (6 bases). The CDR3 consists of 15 residues. With 4 bases removed from V and 6 bases from J, the gap between germline ends came to 20 bases. Germline V CDR1 and CDR2: SGHRS, YFSETQ. CDR3 DNA: TGCGCCAGCAGCCCAATGACTAGTTCGCCCCCCGAGCAGTACTTC. Residues: CASSPMTSSPPEQYF.

The count of this clone is one. V gene TRBV7-2 combines with J gene TRBJ2-2; D unclear. Trimming cost V 4 bases and J 1 base, with 10 bases left between them. CDR1 is SGHTA, CDR2 FQGNSA, per germline. CDR3 size: 15 residues. The CDR3 reads CASSSRFGNTGELFF. CDR3 DNA: TGTGCCAGCAGCTCGCGCTTTGGGAACACCGGGGAGCTGTTTTTT.

This chain links TRBV6-5 with TRBJ1-1, with D possibly TRBD1 on 5 matching bases. CDR1 MNHEY and CDR2 SVGAGI come from the germline V gene. V lost 6 bases and J 6 bases, leaving 11 bases between the germline ends. The CDR3 is 12 amino acids. The CDR3 spells CASSRTGAEAFF. DNA of the CDR3: TGTGCCAGCAGCAGAACGGGGGCTGAAGCTTTCTTT.

The genes are TRBV19 and TRBJ1-2; TRBD1 matches at 8 bases. The germline gives CDR1 LNHDA, CDR2 SQIVND (reference sequence). The CDR3 length is 15 residues. V gave up 5 bases and J gave up 2 bases; unmatched junction bases: 7. The CDR3 nucleotides read TGTGCCAGTAGTCTTAACAGGGGGAGAAACTATGGCTACACCTTC. Protein: CASSLNRGRNYGYTF.

The chain recombines TRBV5-1 with TRBJ1-2; D gene ambiguous. Deletions cut 0 bases from V and 8 bases from J, with 14 bases between. From germline, CDR1 is SGHRS and CDR2 YFSETQ. This CDR3 is 14 amino acids long. The CDR3 here is CASSLGAGRPGYTF. CDR3 DNA: TGCGCCAGCAGCTTGGGGGCGGGCCGACCAGGCTACACCTTC.

In this sample, this clone turned up once. The chain employs TRBV15 and TRBJ1-3; no clear D. The CDR3 has 13 amino acids. V shed 4 bases and J shed 5 bases, with 9 bases lying between them. CDR1 LNHNV and CDR2 YYDKDF come from the germline V gene (reference sequence). The CDR3 bases are TGTGCCACCAGCACAGAAAATAGAAACACCATATATTTT. It encodes CATSTENRNTIYF.

There are a few counts of this clone. This chain uses TRBV7-2 with TRBJ1-2; D remains unclear. Trimming left V 4 bases short and J 2 bases short, with 14 bases between. CDR1 and CDR2 from the germline V gene are SGHTA and FQGNSA. CDR3 length: 15 amino acids. This CDR3 reads CASSWGIGENYGYTF. The DNA of the CDR3 is TGTGCCAGCAGCTGGGGAATCGGGGAAAACTATGGCTACACCTTC.

J is TRBJ1-1 and V is TRBV7-9; the D is unclear. The CDR3 length is 15 residues. Trimming removed 2 bases at V and 0 bases at J, with 10 bases between. CDR1 and CDR2 (germline): SEHNR, FQNEAQ (reference sequence). The DNA of the CDR3 is TGTGCCAGCAGCTTATCGCCGGGTATGAACACTGAAGCTTTCTTT. Translated, it gives CASSLSPGMNTEAFF.

The chain carries TRBV10-3 and TRBJ1-1, with 8 bases identical to TRBD1. V gave up 9 bases and J gave up 4 bases; unmatched junction bases: 4. The V gene's germline CDR1 is ENHRY and CDR2 SYGVKD. The CDR3 is 12 amino acids. The DNA of the CDR3 is TGTGCCATTGGACAGGGCAGCACTGAAGCTTTCTTT. It codes for CAIGQGSTEAFF.

This CDR3 is CASSQGAFNTEAFF. The CDR3 DNA follows: TGTGCCAGCAGTCAGGGGGCCTTCAACACTGAAGCTTTCTTT. This chain connects TRBV27 to TRBJ1-1; TRBD1 aligns across 8 bases. Germline CDR1 is MNHEY and CDR2 is SMNVEV (reference sequence). The CDR3 runs 14 residues. V gave up 5 bases and J gave up 2 bases; unmatched junction bases: 4.

The gene calls are TRBV2 and TRBJ2-2; D might be TRBD1 (5 bases). V lost 6 bases and J lost 5, with 13 bases in between. CDR1 and CDR2 (germline): SNHLY, FYNNEI. This CDR3 contains 14 residues. The CDR3: CASRDITPTGELFF. As DNA, the CDR3 is TGTGCCAGCAGGGACATTACTCCTACCGGGGAGCTGTTTTTT.

The V call is TRBV7-7, the J call TRBJ2-3; tentatively, D is TRBD2 (6 bases). Germline V gene lookup returns CDR1 SSHAT and CDR2 FNYEAQ (reference sequence). Trimming took 5 bases from V and 6 from J, leaving 15 bases between them. The CDR3 is made up of 14 amino acids. The CDR3 loop reads CASSPTGTSDTQYF. The DNA of the CDR3 is TGTGCCAGCAGCCCTACCGGGACTTCTGATACGCAGTATTTT.

In this sample, this clone turned up a few times. The chain combines TRBV7-9 with TRBJ1-5; D uncertain. CDR1 is SEHNR and CDR2 is FQNEAQ in the germline V gene (reference sequence). V lost 6 bases and J lost 4, with 10 bases in between. This CDR3 region has 13 residues. The DNA of the CDR3 is TGTGCCAGCAGTTTCACCGGTAATCAGCCCCAGCATTTT. Amino acid sequence: CASSFTGNQPQHF.

There are a few counts of this clone. This rearrangement joins TRBV14 to TRBJ1-1, with D unclear. Trimming took off 1 base at V and 4 bases at J, with 7 bases between the two ends. Per germline, CDR1 SGHDN and CDR2 FVKESK. The CDR3 loop spans 13 amino acids. CDR3 loop: CASSQGFRTEAFF. DNA of the CDR3: TGTGCCAGCAGCCAAGGTTTCCGCACTGAAGCTTTCTTT. Supplemented by reference TRBV14 and TRBJ1-1, the full variable domain reads EAGVTQFPSHSVIEKGQTVTLRCDPISGHDNLYWYRRVMGKEIKFLLHFVKESKQDESGMPNNRFLAERTGGTYSTLKVQPAELEDSGVYFCASSQGFRTEAFFGQGTRLTVV.

CDR3 sequence reads: CASSSPGNLFAGELFF. Written as DNA, the CDR3 is TGTGCCAGTAGTTCCCCAGGAAACCTTTTCGCCGGGGAGCTGTTTTTT. The chain carries TRBV19 and TRBJ2-2; the D is unclear. CDR3 length: 16 amino acids. The germline CDR1 and CDR2 sequences are LNHDA and SQIVND (reference sequence). The ends were cut back, 5 bases at V and 6 bases at J, with 19 bases in the middle. Together with reference TRBV19 and TRBJ2-2, the CDR3 gives the full variable domain: DGGITQSPKYLFRKEGQNVTLSCEQNLNHDAMYWYRQDPGQGLRLIYYSQIVNDFQKGDIAEGYSVSREKKESFPLTVTSAQKNPTAFYLCASSSPGNLFAGELFFGEGSRLTVL.

The chain links TRBV27 to TRBJ1-5; 9 bases are shared with TRBD1. CDR3 length: 16 amino acids. Losses at the gene ends were 4 bases for V and 4 bases for J; bases not matched to a gene: 8. Germline loops: CDR1 MNHEY, CDR2 SMNVEV (reference sequence). The CDR3 spells CASSSLTGGYNQPQHF. CDR3 nucleotide sequence: TGTGCCAGCAGTTCCCTCACAGGGGGCTATAATCAGCCCCAGCATTTT.

This clone was picked up a small number of times. CDR3 region: CASTIGWNTEAFF. The CDR3 DNA sequence: TGTGCCAGCACGATCGGTTGGAACACTGAAGCTTTCTTT. V is TRBV2 and J is TRBJ1-1; D gene uncertain. Germline assignment: CDR1 SNHLY and CDR2 FYNNEI. The CDR3 totals 13 residues. The V gene lost 7 bases and the J gene lost 1 base, with 10 bases spanning the gap.